This passage covers 10 T cell receptor beta chains from one sample sequenced in a study of CD8 T cells in ankylosing spondylitis. TCRdb independently ran MiXCR on the 5' RACE reads; one entry per CDR3 protein. Found here are 150,000 to 200,000 distinct CDR3 sequences, around 32% of them singletons; the top ten hold 6%. The sequenced material came from synovial fluid, either unsorted or a sorted T cell fraction (not recorded which). These receptors were taken from a male donor with ankylosing spondylitis.

The chain links TRBV19 to TRBJ2-4; TRBD1 matches 9 bases. The CDR3 runs to 18 residues. Germline loops: CDR1 LNHDA, CDR2 SQIVND (reference sequence). Losses at the gene ends were 3 bases for V and 1 base for J; bases not matched to a gene: 10. CDR3 protein: CASSIPGQGLKAKNIQYF. The CDR3 DNA is TGTGCCAGTAGTATCCCGGGACAGGGACTTAAGGCCAAAAACATTCAGTACTTC.

V and J are TRBV10-3 and TRBJ2-3, with a tentative D call TRBD2 (6 bases). Trimming took 2 bases from V and 1 from J, leaving 13 bases between them. Germline-derived CDR1 and CDR2 are ENHRY and SYGVKD. CDR3 length equals 16 residues. The CDR3 spells CAISERRERGTDTQYF. Written as DNA, the CDR3 is TGTGCCATCAGTGAGCGGAGGGAAAGGGGCACAGATACGCAGTATTTT.

This clonotype was counted a few times. The chain uses TRBV12-3 or TRBV12-4 and TRBJ1-3; D is unclear. CDR3 length: 16 amino acids. V was pared by 7 bases and J by 1 base, with 17 bases between. The CDR3 loop is CASMNLGLGSGNTIYF. Here the CDR3 DNA reads TGTGCCAGCATGAACCTAGGGCTCGGATCTGGAAACACCATATATTTT.

This clonotype was seen many times. The V and J genes are TRBV5-1 and TRBJ1-1; perhaps TRBD1 as D (6 bases). The germline CDR1 and CDR2 sequences are SGHRS and YFSETQ. The germline V and J ends were trimmed by 3 bases and 5 bases, with 17 bases remaining between them. CDR3 length equals 15 residues. The CDR3 DNA reads TGCGCCAGCAGCTGGGGGGACGGAGGGGGGACTGAAGCTTTCTTT. Translating it yields CASSWGDGGGTEAFF.

This clonotype was seen repeatedly, ten times or more. V usage is TRBV7-3 and J usage is TRBJ2-7, with D perhaps TRBD1 (6 bases). Germline loops: CDR1 SGHTA, CDR2 FQGTGA. Trimming removed 6 bases at V and 3 bases at J, with 18 bases between. The CDR3 length is 15 residues. CDR3 amino acids: CASRKWRTALYEQYF. DNA of the CDR3: TGTGCCAGCAGAAAATGGAGGACAGCTCTCTACGAGCAGTACTTC.

The CDR3 sequence is CATSDPRKGRETQYF. The CDR3 DNA follows: TGTGCCACCAGTGATCCTCGAAAGGGAAGAGAGACCCAGTACTTC. The V gene is TRBV24-1, the J gene TRBJ2-5; no reliable D call. With 3 bases removed from V and 4 bases from J, the gap between germline ends came to 14 bases. The germline CDR1 and CDR2 sequences are KGHDR and SFDVKD. CDR3 length equals 15 residues.

This chain connects TRBV20-1 to TRBJ2-1, with D uncertain. Trimming cost V 5 bases and J 8 bases, with 10 bases left between them. The CDR3 contains 11 residues. Germline V gene sequence: CDR1 DFQATT, CDR2 SNEGSKA (reference sequence). The CDR3 DNA is TGCAGTGCTGGTGCCCGGGATGAGCAGTTCTTC. Translating gives CSAGARDEQFF.

Only a few counts were recorded for this clonotype. The chain combines TRBV5-1 with TRBJ2-5; D uncertain. The V end was cut by 0 bases, the J end by 2 bases, with 11 bases between. From germline, CDR1 is SGHRS and CDR2 YFSETQ. This CDR3 region has 15 residues. The CDR3 reads CASSLATALQETQYF. The CDR3 nucleotides are TGCGCCAGCAGCTTGGCCACAGCGCTTCAAGAGACCCAGTACTTC.

Concerning this clonotype: No DNA is shown, since the ends of the CDR3 on it are uncertain; the CDR3 is the one TCRdb lists. The chain recombines TRBV6-2 or TRBV6-3 with TRBJ2-5; the D call TRBD2 from the table was never checked on the DNA. Per the germline V gene, CDR1 is MNHEY and CDR2 is SVGEGT. Both ends counted, the CDR3 spans 16 residues. The CDR3 is CASSFWRSGGTETQYF.

In its sample, this clonotype was seen a few times. The chain carries TRBV20-1 and TRBJ1-1; D gene ambiguous. The CDR3 contains 13 residues. V was shortened by 0 bases and J by 11 bases, with 16 bases between the two germline ends. CDR1 is DFQATT, CDR2 SNEGSKA, per germline (reference sequence). DNA for the CDR3: TGCAGTGCTAGAGATACAAACGCGGGAGCGGCTTTCTTT. Protein product: CSARDTNAGAAFF.